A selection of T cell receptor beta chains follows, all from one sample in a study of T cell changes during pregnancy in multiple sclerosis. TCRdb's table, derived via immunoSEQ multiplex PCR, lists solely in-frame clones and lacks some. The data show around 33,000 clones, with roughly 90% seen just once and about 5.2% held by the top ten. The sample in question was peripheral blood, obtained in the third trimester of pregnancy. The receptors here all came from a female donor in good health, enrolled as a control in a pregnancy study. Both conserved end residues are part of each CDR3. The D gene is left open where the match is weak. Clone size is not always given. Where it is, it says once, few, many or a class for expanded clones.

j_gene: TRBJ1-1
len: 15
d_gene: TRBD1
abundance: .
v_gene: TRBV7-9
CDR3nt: TGTGCCAGCAGCTCGAACAGGGGGGCGAACACTGAAGCTTTCTTT
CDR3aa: CASSSNRGANTEAFF

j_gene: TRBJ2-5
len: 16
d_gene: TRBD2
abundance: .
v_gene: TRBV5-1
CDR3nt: TGCGCCAGCAGCTTGGTCAGCGGGGGGGGCTATGAGACCCAGTACTTC
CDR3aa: CASSLVSGGGYETQYF

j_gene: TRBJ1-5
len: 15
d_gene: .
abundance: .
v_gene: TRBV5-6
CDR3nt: TGTGCCAGCAGGCGTTTTACAGGGACCAATCAGCCCCAGCATTTT
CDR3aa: CASRRFTGTNQPQHF

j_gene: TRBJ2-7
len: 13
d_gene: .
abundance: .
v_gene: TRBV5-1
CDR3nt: TGCGCCAGCAGCCTGACAGAATCCTACGAGCAGTACTTC
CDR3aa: CASSLTESYEQYF

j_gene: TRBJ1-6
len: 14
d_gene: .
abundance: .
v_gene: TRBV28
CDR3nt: TGTGCCAGCAGTTTATGGAAACGGAATTCACCCCTCCACTTT
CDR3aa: CASSLWKRNSPLHF

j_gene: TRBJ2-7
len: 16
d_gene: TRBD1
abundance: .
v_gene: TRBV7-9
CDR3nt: TGTGCCAGCAGCTTACCCCAGACAGGGAAAACCCACGAGCAGTACTTC
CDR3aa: CASSLPQTGKTHEQYF

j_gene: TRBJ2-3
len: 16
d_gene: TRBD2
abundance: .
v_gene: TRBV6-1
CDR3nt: TGTGCCAGCAGTGAAGATGGCGGGGGGGGCCCAGATACGCAGTATTTT
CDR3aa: CASSEDGGGGPDTQYF

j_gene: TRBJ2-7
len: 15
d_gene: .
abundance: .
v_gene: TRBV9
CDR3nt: TGTGCCAGCAGCGTAGCGGCGGGACCATCCTACGAGCAGTACTTC
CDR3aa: CASSVAAGPSYEQYF

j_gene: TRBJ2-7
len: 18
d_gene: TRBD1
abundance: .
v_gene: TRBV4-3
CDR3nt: TGCGCCAGCAGCCTTGTAGTCCCCCGACAGGGGGTAACCTACGAGCAGTACTTC
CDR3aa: CASSLVVPRQGVTYEQYF

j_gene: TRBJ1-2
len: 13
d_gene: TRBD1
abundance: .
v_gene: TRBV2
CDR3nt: TGTGCCAGCAGAGGGACAGGGGTCTATGGCTACACCTTC
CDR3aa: CASRGTGVYGYTF

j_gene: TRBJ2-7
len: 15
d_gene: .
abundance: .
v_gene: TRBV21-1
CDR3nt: TGTGCCAGCAGCAAACTAAGAATATCGAGGAGCGAGCAGTACTTC
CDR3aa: CASSKLRISRSEQYF

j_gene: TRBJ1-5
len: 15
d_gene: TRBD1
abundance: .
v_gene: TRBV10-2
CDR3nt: TGCGCCAGCAGAGAGGGACAGGGGAAAAATCAGCCCCAGCATTTT
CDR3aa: CASREGQGKNQPQHF

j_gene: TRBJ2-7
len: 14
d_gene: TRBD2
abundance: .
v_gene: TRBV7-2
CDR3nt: TGTGCCAGCAGGGAAAGACTAGCGGGATTCGAGCAGTACTTC
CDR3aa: CASRERLAGFEQYF

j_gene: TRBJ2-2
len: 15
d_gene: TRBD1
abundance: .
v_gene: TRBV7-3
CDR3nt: TGTGCCAGCAGCTTTACAGGGGGTGTAACCGGGGAGCTGTTTTTT
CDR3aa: CASSFTGGVTGELFF

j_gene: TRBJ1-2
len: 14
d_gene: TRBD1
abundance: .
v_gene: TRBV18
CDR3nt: TGTGCCAGCTCACCACCACAGGGGTTAGAAGGCTACACCTTC
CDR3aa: CASSPPQGLEGYTF

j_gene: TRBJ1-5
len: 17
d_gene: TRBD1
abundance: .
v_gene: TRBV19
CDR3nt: TGTGCCAGTAGTCGGGTCCCTAGGGACAGGGGCAATCAGCCCCAGCATTTT
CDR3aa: CASSRVPRDRGNQPQHF

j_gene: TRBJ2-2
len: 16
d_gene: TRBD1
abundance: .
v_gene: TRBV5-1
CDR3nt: TGCGCCAGTAGACCTCGTGACAGGGGGAACACCGGGGAGCTGTTTTTT
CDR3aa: CASRPRDRGNTGELFF

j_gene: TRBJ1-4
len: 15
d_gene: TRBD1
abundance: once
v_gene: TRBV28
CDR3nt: TGTGCCAGCAGGGGACAGGGGGGTACTAATGAAAAACTGTTTTTT
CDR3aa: CASRGQGGTNEKLFF

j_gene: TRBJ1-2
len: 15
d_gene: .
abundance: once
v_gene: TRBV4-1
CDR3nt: TGCGCCAGCAGCCAAGGACAGATATCTAACTATGGCTACACCTTC
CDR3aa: CASSQGQISNYGYTF

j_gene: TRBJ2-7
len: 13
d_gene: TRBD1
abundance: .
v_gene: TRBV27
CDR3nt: TGTGCCAGCCGGGACAGGGGGCTTCGGGAGCAGTACTTC
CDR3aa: CASRDRGLREQYF

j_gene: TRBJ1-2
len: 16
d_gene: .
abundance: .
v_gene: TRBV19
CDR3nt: TGTGCCAGTAGTCCCCAGGCCTCTGCCATCCCTTATGGCTACACCTTC
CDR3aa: CASSPQASAIPYGYTF

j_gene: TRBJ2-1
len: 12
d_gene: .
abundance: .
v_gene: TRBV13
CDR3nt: TGTGCCAGCAGCTTTGGAGGGAATGAGCAGTTCTTC
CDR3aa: CASSFGGNEQFF

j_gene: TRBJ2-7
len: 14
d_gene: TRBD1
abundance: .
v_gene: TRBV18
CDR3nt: TGTGCCAGCTCCCCGGGACAGGGGGCTTTCGAGCAGTACTTC
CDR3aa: CASSPGQGAFEQYF

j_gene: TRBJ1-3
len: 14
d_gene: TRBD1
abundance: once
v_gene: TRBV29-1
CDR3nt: TGCAGCCCCGGGCCCGGGACAGGGGGCGACACCATATATTTT
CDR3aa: CSPGPGTGGDTIYF

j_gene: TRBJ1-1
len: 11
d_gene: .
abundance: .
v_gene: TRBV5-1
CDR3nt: TGCGCCAGCAGCTTGGGGCAGGAAGCTTTCTTT
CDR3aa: CASSLGQEAFF

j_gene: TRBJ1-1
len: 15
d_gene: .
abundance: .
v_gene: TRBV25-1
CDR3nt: TGTGCCAGCAGTGAAGATAGGGGTTGGAACACTGAAGCTTTCTTT
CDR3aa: CASSEDRGWNTEAFF

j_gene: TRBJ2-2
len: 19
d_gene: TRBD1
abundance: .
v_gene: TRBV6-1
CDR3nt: TGTGCCAGCAGAGAACGTCGGGGACAGTCAGGGGATGCCACCGGGGAGCTGTTTTTT
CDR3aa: CASRERRGQSGDATGELFF

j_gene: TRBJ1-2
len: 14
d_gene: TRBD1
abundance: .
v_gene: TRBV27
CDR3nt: TGTGCCAGCAGTTTAAACCCCCTGGGACAGGGCTACACCTTC
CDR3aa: CASSLNPLGQGYTF

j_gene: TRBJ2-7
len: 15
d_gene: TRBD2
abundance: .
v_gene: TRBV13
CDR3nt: TGTGCCAGCAGCTGGGGGACTAGCGGATCCTACGAGCAGTACTTC
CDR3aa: CASSWGTSGSYEQYF

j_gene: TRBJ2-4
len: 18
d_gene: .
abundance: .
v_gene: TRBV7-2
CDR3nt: TGTGCCAGCAGCTTAGTAGGTAGGGGTAGGATAGCCAAAAACATTCAGTACTTC
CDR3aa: CASSLVGRGRIAKNIQYF

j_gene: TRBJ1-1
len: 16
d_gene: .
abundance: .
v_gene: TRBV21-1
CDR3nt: TGTGCCAGCACCCTCGGACAGGGAAAGATGGACACTGAAGCTTTCTTT
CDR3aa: CASTLGQGKMDTEAFF

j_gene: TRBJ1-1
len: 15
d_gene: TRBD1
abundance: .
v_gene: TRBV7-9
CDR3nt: TGTGCCAGCAGCCAGACAGGGGGCGCGGAAACTGAAGCTTTCTTT
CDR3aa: CASSQTGGAETEAFF

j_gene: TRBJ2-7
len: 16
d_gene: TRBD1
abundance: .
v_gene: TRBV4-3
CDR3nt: TGCGCCAGCAGCCATGGTCCGGGACAGGGACCCTACGAGCAGTACTTC
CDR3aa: CASSHGPGQGPYEQYF

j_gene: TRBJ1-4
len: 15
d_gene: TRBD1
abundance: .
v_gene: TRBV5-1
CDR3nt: TGCGCCAGCAGCTTGGACGGGACAGGGGGCGAAAAACTGTTTTTT
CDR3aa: CASSLDGTGGEKLFF

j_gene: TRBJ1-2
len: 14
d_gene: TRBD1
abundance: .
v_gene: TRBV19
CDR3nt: TGTGCCAGTAGTATTCCGGGACAGGTCTATGGCTACACCTTC
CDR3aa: CASSIPGQVYGYTF

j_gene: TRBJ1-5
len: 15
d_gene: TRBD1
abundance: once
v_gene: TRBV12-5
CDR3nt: TGTGCTAGTGGTTTTAGTACAGGGGGAAATCAGCCCCAGCATTTT
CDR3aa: CASGFSTGGNQPQHF

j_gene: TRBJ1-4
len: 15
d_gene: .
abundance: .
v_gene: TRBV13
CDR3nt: TGTGCCAGCAGCGACTCAGGGAGGGGTAATGAAAAACTGTTTTTT
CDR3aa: CASSDSGRGNEKLFF

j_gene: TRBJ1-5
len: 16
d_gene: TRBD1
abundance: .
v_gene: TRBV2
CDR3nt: TGTGCCAGCAATGACAGGGGGCCATCCAGCAATCAGCCCCAGCATTTT
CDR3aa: CASNDRGPSSNQPQHF

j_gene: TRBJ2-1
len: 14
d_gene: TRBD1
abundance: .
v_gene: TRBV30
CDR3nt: TGTGCCTGGAGTCTAGGACAGGGTATCAATGAGCAGTTCTTC
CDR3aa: CAWSLGQGINEQFF

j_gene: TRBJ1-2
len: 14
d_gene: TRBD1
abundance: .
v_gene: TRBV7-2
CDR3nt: TGTGCCAGCAGCTCGAGGACAGGGAACCATGGCTACACCTTC
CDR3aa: CASSSRTGNHGYTF

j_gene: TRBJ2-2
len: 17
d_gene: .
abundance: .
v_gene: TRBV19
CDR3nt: TGTGCCAGTAGGCCAGTTGGGGGGACGGTGAACACCGGGGAGCTGTTTTTT
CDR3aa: CASRPVGGTVNTGELFF

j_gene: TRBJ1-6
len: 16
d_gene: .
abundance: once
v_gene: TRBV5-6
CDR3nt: TGTGCCAGCAGCTCGACCTCAGGGTGGGATAATTCACCCCTCCACTTT
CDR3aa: CASSSTSGWDNSPLHF

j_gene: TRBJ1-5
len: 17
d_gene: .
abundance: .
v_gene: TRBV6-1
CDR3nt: TGTGCCAGCAGTGAAGCACCTCCAGGGATTAGCAATCAGCCCCAGCATTTT
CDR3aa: CASSEAPPGISNQPQHF

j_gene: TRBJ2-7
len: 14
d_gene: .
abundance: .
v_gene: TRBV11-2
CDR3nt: TGTGCCAGCAGCTTAGGCGGGTCCCGTGGGGAGCAGTACTTC
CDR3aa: CASSLGGSRGEQYF

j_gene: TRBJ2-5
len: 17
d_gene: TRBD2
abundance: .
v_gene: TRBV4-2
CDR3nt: TGTGCCAGCAGCCGGGATGGCCGGCGGGGGGTCTCTGAGACCCAGTACTTC
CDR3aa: CASSRDGRRGVSETQYF

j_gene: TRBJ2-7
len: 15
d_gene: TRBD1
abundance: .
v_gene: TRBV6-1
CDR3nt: TGTGCCAGCAGTGAGCTTCGGGACAGGGGATACGAGCAGTACTTC
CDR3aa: CASSELRDRGYEQYF

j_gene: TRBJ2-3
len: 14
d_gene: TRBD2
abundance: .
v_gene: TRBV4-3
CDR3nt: TGCGCCAGCAGCCAAGGCGGGGAGGGAGATACGCAGTATTTT
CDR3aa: CASSQGGEGDTQYF

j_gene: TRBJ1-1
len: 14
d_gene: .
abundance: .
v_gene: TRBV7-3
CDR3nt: TGTGCCAGCAGCTCGGCAGGGTCGAACACTGAAGCTTTCTTT
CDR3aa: CASSSAGSNTEAFF

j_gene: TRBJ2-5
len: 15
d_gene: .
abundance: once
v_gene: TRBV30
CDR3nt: TGTGCCTGGAGGGGAATTAGACAGAATCAAGAGACCCAGTACTTC
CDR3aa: CAWRGIRQNQETQYF